What follows describes a single T cell receptor (beta chain). Its antigen remains unidentified. Central memory, naive, regulatory and stem cell-like memory CD4+ cells were sorted by CD45RO/CCR7/CD25/CD127/CD95/CD27. Expressed TCRB transcripts were sequenced after all isolated RNA was converted to cDNA. Only in-frame clones appear in the TCRdb table, and some are missing; sequencing was by immunoSEQ multiplex PCR. The sample lists 250,000 to 300,000 clones, approximately 25% occurring once. The sample originates from a study of beta chain features in type 1 diabetes. Study as a whole: Summed over all samples, the examined sorted cells came to 95 million to 120 million.

Findings and limits, study-wide: For Type 1 diabetes patients, all four CD4+ subsets carried TCRB CDR3s that were moderately but significantly shorter. There was a possibility that cDNA sequencing over-represented cells with high TCR expression.

Trimming took 5 bases from V and 9 from J; bases not matched to a gene: 9. There are 16 residues in the CDR3. CDR1 and CDR2 (germline): SGHTA, FQGTGA. The sequenced material came from naive CD4+ T cells from blood. This sequence joins TRBV7-3 and TRBJ2-1, with 14 bases aligning to TRBD2. The source is a woman in her twenties or thirties with type 1 diabetes. The CDR3 DNA reads as TGTGCCAGCAGCCCATCTGGGACTAGCGGGAGTGGTGAGCAGTTCTTC. Its translation is CASSPSGTSGSGEQFF. Full variable domain (rest looked up from reference TRBV7-3 and TRBJ2-1): GAGVSQTPSNKVTEKGKYVELRCDPISGHTALYWYRQSLGQGPEFLIYFQGTGAADDSGLPNDRFFAVRPEGSVSTLKIQRTERGDSAVYLCASSPSGTSGSGEQFFGPGTRLTVL.